What follows is one TCR beta chain and its context. Its antigen is unknown. The sample comes from a study of early T cells in non-severe SARS-CoV-2 infection. Overall study context: Sequencing input comprised bulk RNA from unsorted whole blood; chain pairing was not available. Regarding the study as a whole: The study's VDJdb matching favored anti-spike CD8 responses and missed private and CD4 specificities.

Individual cDNA molecules were tagged with unique molecular identifiers, the study reported. TCRdb re-called the 5' RACE reads through MiXCR, storing one row per CDR3 protein. Of some 91,000 distinct CDR3 sequences listed, under 15% are singletons. This CDR3 is built from 13 residues. Trimming pared 0 bases from V and 3 bases from J, leaving 6 bases between. CDR1 and CDR2 from the germline V gene are MNHNY and SVGAGI (reference sequence). This sequence joins TRBV6-6 and TRBJ2-7; D is perhaps TRBD2 (5 bases). Sequenced material: whole blood. The TCR was taken from an adult who was a healthcare worker with PCR-confirmed SARS-CoV-2 infection or an uninfected control (not recorded which). The CDR3 sequence: CASSYSEVYEQYF. CDR3 in DNA: TGTGCCAGCAGTTACTCGGAGGTCTACGAGCAGTACTTC.